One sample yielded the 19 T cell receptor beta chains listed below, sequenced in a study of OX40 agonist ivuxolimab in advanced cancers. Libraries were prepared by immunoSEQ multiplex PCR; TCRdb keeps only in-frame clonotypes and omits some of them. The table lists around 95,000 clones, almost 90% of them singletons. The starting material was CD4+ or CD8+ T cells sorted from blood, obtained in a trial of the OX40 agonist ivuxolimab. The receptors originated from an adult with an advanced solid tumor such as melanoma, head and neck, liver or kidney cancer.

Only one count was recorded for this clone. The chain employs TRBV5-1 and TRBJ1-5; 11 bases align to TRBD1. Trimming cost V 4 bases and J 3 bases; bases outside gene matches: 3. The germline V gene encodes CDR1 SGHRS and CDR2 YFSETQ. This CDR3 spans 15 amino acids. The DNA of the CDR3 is TGCGCCAGCAGCCCGGGACAGGGGGACAATCAGCCCCAGCATTTT. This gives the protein CASSPGQGDNQPQHF.

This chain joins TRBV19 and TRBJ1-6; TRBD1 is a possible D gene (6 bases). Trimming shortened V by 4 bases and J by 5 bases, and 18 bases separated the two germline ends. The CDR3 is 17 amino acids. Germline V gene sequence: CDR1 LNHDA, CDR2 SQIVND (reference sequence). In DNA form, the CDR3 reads TGTGCCAGTAGTACGGGGGGGCGCGGTGCCAATAATTCACCCCTCCACTTT. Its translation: CASSTGGRGANNSPLHF.

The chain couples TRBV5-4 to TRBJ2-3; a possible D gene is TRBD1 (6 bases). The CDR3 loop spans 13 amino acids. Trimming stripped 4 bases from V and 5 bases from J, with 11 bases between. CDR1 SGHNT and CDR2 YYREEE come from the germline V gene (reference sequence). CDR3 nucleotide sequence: TGTGCCAGCAGCCCCAGGGGCAAAGATACGCAGTATTTT. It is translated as CASSPRGKDTQYF.

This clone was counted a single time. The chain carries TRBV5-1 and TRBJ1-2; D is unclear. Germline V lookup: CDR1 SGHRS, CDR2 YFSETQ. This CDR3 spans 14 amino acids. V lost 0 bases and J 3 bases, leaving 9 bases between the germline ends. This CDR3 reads CASSLEGRDYGYTF. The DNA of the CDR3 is TGCGCCAGCAGCTTGGAAGGACGCGACTATGGCTACACCTTC.

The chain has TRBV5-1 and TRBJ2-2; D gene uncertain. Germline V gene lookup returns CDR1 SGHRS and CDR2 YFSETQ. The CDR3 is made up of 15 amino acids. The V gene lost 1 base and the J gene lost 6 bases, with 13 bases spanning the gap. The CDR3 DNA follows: TGCGCCAGCAGCTTGACAGACACGCCTTCCGGGGAGCTGTTTTTT. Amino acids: CASSLTDTPSGELFF.

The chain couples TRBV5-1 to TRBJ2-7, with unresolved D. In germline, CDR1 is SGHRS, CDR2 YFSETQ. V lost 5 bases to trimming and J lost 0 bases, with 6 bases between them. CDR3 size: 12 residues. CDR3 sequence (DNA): TGCGCCAGCAGGGCAAACTCCTACGAGCAGTACTTC. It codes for CASRANSYEQYF.

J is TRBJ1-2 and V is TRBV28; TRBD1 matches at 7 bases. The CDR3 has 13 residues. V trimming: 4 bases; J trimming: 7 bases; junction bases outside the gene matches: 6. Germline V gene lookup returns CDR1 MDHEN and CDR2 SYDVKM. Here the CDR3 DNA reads TGTGCCAGCAGTTCCAGGACAGGCCGTGGCTACACCTTC. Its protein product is CASSSRTGRGYTF.

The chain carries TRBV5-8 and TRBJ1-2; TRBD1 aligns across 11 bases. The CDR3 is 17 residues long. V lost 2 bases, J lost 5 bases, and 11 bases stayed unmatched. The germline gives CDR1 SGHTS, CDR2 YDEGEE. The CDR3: CASSFRTGGAQLYGYTF. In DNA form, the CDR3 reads TGTGCCAGCAGCTTCAGGACAGGGGGCGCCCAGTTATATGGCTACACCTTC.

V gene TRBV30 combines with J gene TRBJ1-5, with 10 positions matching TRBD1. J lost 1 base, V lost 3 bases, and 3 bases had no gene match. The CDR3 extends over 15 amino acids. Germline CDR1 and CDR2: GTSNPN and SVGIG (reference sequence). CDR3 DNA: TGTGCCTGGAGCGAGGGACAGGGGAGCAATCAGCCCCAGCATTTT. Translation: CAWSEGQGSNQPQHF.

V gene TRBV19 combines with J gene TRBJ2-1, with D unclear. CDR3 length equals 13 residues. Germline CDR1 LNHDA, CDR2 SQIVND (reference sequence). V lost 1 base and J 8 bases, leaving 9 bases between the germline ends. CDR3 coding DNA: TGTGCCAGTAGTATAGGACCTAGGGATGAGCAGTTCTTC. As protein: CASSIGPRDEQFF.

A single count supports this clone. Here the CDR3 DNA reads TGTGCCAGCAGCCGATTAGACAGGCGCACCGGGGAGCTGTTTTTT. This translates into CASSRLDRRTGELFF. The chain uses TRBV11-2 and TRBJ2-2, with TRBD1 as a possible D gene (6 bases). The CDR3 totals 15 residues. CDR1 is SGHAT and CDR2 is FQNNGV in the germline V gene. The V end was cut by 5 bases, the J end by 4 bases, with 14 bases between.

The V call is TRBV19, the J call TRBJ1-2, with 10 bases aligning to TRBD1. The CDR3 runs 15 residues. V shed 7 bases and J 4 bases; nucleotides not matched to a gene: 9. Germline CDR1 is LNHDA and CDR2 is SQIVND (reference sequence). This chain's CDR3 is CASTLRDRGSYGYTF. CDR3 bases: TGTGCCAGTACCCTGAGGGACAGGGGAAGCTATGGCTACACCTTC.

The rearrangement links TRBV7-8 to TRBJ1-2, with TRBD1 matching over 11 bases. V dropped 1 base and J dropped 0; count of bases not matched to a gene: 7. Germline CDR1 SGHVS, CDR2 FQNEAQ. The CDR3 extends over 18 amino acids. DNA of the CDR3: TGTGCCAGCAGCTTAGGGACAGGGGGCGGAAGAGCTAACTATGGCTACACCTTC. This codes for CASSLGTGGGRANYGYTF.

The CDR3 here is CASSLSPGGFQHF. As DNA, the CDR3 is TGCGCCAGCAGCTTGTCACCTGGGGGGTTCCAGCATTTT. This rearrangement joins TRBV5-1 to TRBJ1-5; weak D call: TRBD1 (5 bases). The V end lost 1 base, the J end lost 12 bases, and 14 bases lay between the germline ends. Germline values: CDR1 SGHRS, CDR2 YFSETQ. The CDR3 runs 13 residues.

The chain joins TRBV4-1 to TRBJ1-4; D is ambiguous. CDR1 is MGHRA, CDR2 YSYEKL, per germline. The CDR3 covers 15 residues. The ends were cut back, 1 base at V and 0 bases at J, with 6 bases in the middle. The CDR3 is CASSQVRPTNEKLFF. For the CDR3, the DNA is TGCGCCAGCAGCCAAGTTCGTCCAACTAATGAAAAACTGTTTTTT.

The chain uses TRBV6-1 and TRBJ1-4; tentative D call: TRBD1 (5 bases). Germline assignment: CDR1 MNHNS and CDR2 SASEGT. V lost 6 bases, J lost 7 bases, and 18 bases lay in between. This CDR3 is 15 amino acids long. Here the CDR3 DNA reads TGTGCCAGCAGGACTACTGGGGGATCGGGTGAAAAACTGTTTTTT. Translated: CASRTTGGSGEKLFF.

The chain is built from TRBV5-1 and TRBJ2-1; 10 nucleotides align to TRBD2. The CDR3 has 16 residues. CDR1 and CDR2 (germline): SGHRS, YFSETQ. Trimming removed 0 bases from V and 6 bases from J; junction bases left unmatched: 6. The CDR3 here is CASSLASSGSGNEQFF. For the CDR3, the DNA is TGCGCCAGCAGCTTGGCCTCTAGCGGGAGTGGCAATGAGCAGTTCTTC.

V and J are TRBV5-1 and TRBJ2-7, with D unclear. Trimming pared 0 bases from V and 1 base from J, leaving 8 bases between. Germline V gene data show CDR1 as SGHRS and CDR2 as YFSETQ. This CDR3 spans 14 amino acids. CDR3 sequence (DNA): TGCGCCAGCAGCTTGGTGGTTTCTTCCTACGAGCAGTACTTC. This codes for CASSLVVSSYEQYF.

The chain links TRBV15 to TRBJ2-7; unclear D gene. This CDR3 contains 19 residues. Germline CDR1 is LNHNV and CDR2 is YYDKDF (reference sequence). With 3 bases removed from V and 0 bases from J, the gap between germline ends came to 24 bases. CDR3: CATSSPGIDPPTSSYEQYF. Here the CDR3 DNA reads TGTGCCACCAGCAGTCCAGGTATAGACCCACCCACCAGCTCCTACGAGCAGTACTTC.